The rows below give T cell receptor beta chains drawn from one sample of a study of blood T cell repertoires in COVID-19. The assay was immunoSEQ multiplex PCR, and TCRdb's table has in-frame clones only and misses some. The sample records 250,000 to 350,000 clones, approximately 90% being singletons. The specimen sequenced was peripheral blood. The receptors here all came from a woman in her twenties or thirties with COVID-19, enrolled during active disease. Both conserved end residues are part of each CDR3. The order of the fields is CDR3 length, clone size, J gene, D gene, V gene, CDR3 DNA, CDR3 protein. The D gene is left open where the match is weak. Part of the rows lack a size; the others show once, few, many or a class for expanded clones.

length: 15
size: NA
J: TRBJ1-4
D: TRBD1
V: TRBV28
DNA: TGTGCCAGCAGCCCCGACAGGGAAACTAATGAAAAACTGTTTTTT
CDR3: CASSPDRETNEKLFF

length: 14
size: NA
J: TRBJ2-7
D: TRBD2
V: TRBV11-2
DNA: TGTGCCAGCAGCCTGGGAGGGTCCACCTACGAGCAGTACTTC
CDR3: CASSLGGSTYEQYF

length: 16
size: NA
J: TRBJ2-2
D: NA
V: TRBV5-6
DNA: TGTGCCAGCAGCTCCTTACAGGGTTCGAACACCGGGGAGCTGTTTTTT
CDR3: CASSSLQGSNTGELFF

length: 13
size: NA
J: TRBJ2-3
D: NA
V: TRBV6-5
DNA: TGTGCCAGCACTAGGGACATTACAGATACGCAGTATTTT
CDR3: CASTRDITDTQYF

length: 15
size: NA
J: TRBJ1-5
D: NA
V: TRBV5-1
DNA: TGCGCCAGCAGCTTGGGAGGGCGTAGCAATCAGCCCCAGCATTTT
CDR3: CASSLGGRSNQPQHF

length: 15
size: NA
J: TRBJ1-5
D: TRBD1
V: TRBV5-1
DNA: TGCGCCAGCACCGAGACAGGGTGGATCAATCAGCCCCAGCATTTT
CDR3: CASTETGWINQPQHF

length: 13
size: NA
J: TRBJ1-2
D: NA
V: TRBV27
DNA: TGTGCCAGCAGTTTTGGGACAAACTATGGCTACACCTTC
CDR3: CASSFGTNYGYTF

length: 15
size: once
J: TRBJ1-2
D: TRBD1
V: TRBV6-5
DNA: TGTGCCACCGGGAGGACAGGACAGGGGGGGCATGGCTACACCTTC
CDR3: CATGRTGQGGHGYTF

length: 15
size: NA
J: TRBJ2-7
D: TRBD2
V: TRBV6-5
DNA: TGTGCCAGCAGAAAGACTAGCGGAAGCTCCTACGAGCAGTACTTC
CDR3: CASRKTSGSSYEQYF

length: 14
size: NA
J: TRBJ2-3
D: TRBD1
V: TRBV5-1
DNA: TGCGCCAGCAGCGCTCGACAGGGGACAGATACGCAGTATTTT
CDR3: CASSARQGTDTQYF

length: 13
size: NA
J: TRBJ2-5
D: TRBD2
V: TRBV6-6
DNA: TGTGCCAGCAGTTACTCCGCGACTAGCGGGCCCCACTTC
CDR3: CASSYSATSGPHF

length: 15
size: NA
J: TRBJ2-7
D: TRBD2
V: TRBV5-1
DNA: TGCGCCAGCAGCTATGGACTAGCGGGAGGGCCGGTGCAGTACTTC
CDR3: CASSYGLAGGPVQYF

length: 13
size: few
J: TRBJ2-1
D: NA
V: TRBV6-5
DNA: TGTGCCAGCAAGACATTCAGGGTTGGTGAGCAGTTCTTC
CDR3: CASKTFRVGEQFF

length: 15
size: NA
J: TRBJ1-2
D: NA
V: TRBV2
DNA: TGTGCCAGCAGAAACGAGGAGAAATTTCGGTATGGCTACACCTTC
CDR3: CASRNEEKFRYGYTF

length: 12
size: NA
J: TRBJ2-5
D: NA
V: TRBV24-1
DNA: TGTGCCACCAGTGAGGGCAGCGAGACCCAGTACTTC
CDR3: CATSEGSETQYF

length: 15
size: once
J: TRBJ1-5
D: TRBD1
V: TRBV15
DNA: TGTGCCACCAGCACCCCCGAACAGGGGAATCAGCCCCAGCATTTT
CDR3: CATSTPEQGNQPQHF

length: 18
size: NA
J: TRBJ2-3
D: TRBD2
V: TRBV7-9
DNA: TGTGCCAGCAGCACAACTCCACTAGCGGGAGTAAGTACAGATACGCAGTATTTT
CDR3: CASSTTPLAGVSTDTQYF

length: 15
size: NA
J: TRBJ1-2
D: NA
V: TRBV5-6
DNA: TGTGCCAGCAGCTCGACCCTAGGGGCGGTGGGAGGCTACACCTTC
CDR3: CASSSTLGAVGGYTF

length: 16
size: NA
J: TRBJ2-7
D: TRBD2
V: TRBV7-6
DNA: TGTGCCAGCAGCTTAGCACCTAGCGGGGGTTCCTACGAGCAGTACTTC
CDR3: CASSLAPSGGSYEQYF

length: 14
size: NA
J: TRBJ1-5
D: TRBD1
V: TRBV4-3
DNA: TGCGCCAGCAGCCAGGGGCGGACAGGGGGGCCCCAGCATTTT
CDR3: CASSQGRTGGPQHF

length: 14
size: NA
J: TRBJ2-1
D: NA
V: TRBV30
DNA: TGTGCCTGGAGTGTCGGGTTCTCCTACAATGAGCAGTTCTTC
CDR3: CAWSVGFSYNEQFF

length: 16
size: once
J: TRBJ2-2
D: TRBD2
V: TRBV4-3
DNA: TGCGCCAGCGGTCCCGGGACTAGCGTGAACACCGGGGAGCTGTTTTTT
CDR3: CASGPGTSVNTGELFF

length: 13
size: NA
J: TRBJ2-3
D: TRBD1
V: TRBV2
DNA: TGTGCCCTTGGACAGGAAGCCACAGATACGCAGTATTTT
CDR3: CALGQEATDTQYF

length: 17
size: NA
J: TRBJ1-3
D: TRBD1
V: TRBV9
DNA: TGTGCCAGCAGCCCCGACAGGGCTCCCCTCTCTGGAAACACCATATATTTT
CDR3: CASSPDRAPLSGNTIYF

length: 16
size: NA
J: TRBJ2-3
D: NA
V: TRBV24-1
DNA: TGTGCCACCAGTGATACCCAGGGGTTTTCTACAGATACGCAGTATTTT
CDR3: CATSDTQGFSTDTQYF

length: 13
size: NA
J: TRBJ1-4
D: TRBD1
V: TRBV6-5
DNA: TGTGCCCACCGACGTACAGGGGATGAAAAACTGTTTTTT
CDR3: CAHRRTGDEKLFF

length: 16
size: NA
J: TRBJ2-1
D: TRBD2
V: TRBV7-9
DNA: TGTGCCAGCAGTTCAACGACTAGCGGGATATACAATGAGCAGTTCTTC
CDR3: CASSSTTSGIYNEQFF

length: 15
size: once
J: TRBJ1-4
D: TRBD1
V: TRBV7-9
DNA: TGTGCCAGCAGCCCCGGACAGGGCGCACGTGAAAAACTGTTTTTT
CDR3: CASSPGQGAREKLFF

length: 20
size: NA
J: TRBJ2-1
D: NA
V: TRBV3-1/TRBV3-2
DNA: TGTGCCAGCAGCCAAGTCCTGGGTTTAGCGCGGCGCGGCTCCTACAATGAGCAGTTCTTC
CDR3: CASSQVLGLARRGSYNEQFF

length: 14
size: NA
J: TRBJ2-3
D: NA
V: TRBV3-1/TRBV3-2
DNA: TGTGCCAGCAGTGCGAGCGGGTTCACAGATACGCAGTATTTT
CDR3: CASSASGFTDTQYF

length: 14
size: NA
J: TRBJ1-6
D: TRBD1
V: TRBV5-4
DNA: TGTGCCAGCAGTCTACAGGGGATGTTATCACCCCTCCACTTT
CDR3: CASSLQGMLSPLHF

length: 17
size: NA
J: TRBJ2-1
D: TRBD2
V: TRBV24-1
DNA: TGTGCCACCAGTGACCCAACTCTTGGACTAGGGTACAATGAGCAGTTCTTC
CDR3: CATSDPTLGLGYNEQFF

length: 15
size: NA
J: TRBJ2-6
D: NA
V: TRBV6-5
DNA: TGTGCCACCGGATCCGAGGGGGCTGGGGCCAACGTCCTGACTTTC
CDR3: CATGSEGAGANVLTF

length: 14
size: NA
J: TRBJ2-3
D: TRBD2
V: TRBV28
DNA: TGTGCCAGCAGTTTACTCGGGAGGGCGGATACGCAGTATTTT
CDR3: CASSLLGRADTQYF

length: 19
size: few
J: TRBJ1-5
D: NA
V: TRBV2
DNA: TGTGCCAGCAGTGATCCCCCCCGCGGGGGGGGAAATAGCAATCAGCCCCAGCATTTT
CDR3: CASSDPPRGGGNSNQPQHF

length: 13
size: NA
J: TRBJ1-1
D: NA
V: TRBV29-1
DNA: TGCAGCGCCAGGGGACAATCAAACACTGAAGCTTTCTTT
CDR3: CSARGQSNTEAFF

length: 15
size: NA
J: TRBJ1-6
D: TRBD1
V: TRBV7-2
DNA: TGTGCCAGCAGCTTACCGACAGGGGTGGGTTCACCCCTCCACTTT
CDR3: CASSLPTGVGSPLHF

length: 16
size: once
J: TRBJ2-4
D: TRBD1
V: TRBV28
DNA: TGTGCCAGCAGTTTTCAGGGGACAGGGGGCAAAAACATTCAGTACTTC
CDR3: CASSFQGTGGKNIQYF

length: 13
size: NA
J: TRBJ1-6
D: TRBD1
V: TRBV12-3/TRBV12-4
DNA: TGTGCCAGCAGTTTGACAGGGAATTCACCCCTCCACTTT
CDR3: CASSLTGNSPLHF

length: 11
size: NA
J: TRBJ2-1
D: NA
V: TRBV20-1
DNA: TGCAGTGCTAGAATGACTCGCCAGCAGTTCTTC
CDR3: CSARMTRQQFF

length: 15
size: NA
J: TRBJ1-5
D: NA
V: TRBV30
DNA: TGTGCCTGGAGTCGACAACAGTATAGCAATCAGCCCCAGCATTTT
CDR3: CAWSRQQYSNQPQHF

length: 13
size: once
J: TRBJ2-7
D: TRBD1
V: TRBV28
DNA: TGTGCCAGCGGAAGACAGGGCGCCTACGAGCAGTACTTC
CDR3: CASGRQGAYEQYF

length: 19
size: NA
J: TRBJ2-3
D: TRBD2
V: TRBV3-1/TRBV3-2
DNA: TGTGCCAGCAGCCATAGGGGGACTAGCGGCAAATTTAGCACAGATACGCAGTATTTT
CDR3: CASSHRGTSGKFSTDTQYF

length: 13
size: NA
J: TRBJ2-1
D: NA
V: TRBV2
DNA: TGTGCCAGCAAGAACCTTTACATGAATGAGCAGTTCTTC
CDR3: CASKNLYMNEQFF

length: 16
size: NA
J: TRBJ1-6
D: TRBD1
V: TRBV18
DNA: TGTGCCAGCTCACCATTCGAGACAGGGGATAATTCACCCCTCCACTTT
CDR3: CASSPFETGDNSPLHF

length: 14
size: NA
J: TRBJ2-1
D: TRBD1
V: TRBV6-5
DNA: TGTGCCAGCAGTAATCCGGGACAGTACAATGAGCAGTTCTTC
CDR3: CASSNPGQYNEQFF